This TCR beta chain was recovered during a study of blood T cell repertoires in COVID-19. Background on the study: Sources were T cells, B-cell-depleted T cells, or PBMCs; the material itself was cDNA or gDNA.

Germline CDR1 MDHEN, CDR2 SYDVKM. Trimming shortened V by 3 bases and J by 0 bases, and 18 bases separated the two germline ends. The CDR3 loop spans 18 amino acids. Exposed enrollees had met someone with a PCR-confirmed or clinician-diagnosed COVID-19 case at some point within the 2 weeks before study entry. Original data processing: By means of reference gene primer amplification, nucleated cell counts were estimated. Libraries were prepared by immunoSEQ multiplex PCR; TCRdb keeps only in-frame clonotypes and omits some of them. The DNA gave D and trimming, while V, J and clone size come from that table. The sample lists approximately 250,000 clones; around 93% were seen once.

The sample taken for sequencing was PBMCs or T cells enriched from blood (not recorded which). This chain uses TRBV28 with TRBJ1-5, with unresolved D. This TCR was sampled from a man aged 35 to 55 who had been exposed to COVID-19. CDR3 loop: CASSLALRDNYSNQPQHF. CDR3 coding DNA: TGTGCCAGCAGTTTGGCTTTGAGAGACAATTATAGCAATCAGCCCCAGCATTTT.